What follows are 8 T cell receptor beta chains derived from one specimen sequenced in a study of regulatory T cells in long-lasting Graves disease. The time point: persistent/refractory GD, antithyroid drugs over 5 years with positive TRAb. PBMCs were the source of the RNA used for TCR sequencing. The TCR beta library used iRepertoire HTBI primers with Arm-PCR amplification of CDR3. A single record per CDR3 protein comes from TCRdb applying MiXCR to the multiplex PCR reads. The table includes hundreds of thousands of distinct CDR3 sequences, less than 25% detected once. The sample in question was peripheral blood mononuclear cells (PBMCs), obtained when the disease was refractory, from a patient treated with antithyroid drugs. The source of these receptors is a female donor with Graves disease.

This clonotype showed up many times. This chain uses TRBV12-3 or TRBV12-4 with TRBJ2-7, with 8 bases lining up with TRBD1. V lost 5 bases to trimming and J lost 3 bases; unmatched junction nucleotides: 24. CDR3 size: 20 residues. Here the CDR3 DNA reads TGTGCCAGCAGTCCTACCCAGGGGGCGCCCCCCCTAACGGCGGTCTACGAGCAGTACTTC. Translating gives CASSPTQGAPPLTAVYEQYF.

The chain uses TRBV7-2 and TRBJ2-2; 8 positions match TRBD2. CDR1 and CDR2 from the germline V gene are SGHTA and FQGNSA. The CDR3 consists of 15 residues. V dropped 5 bases and J dropped 7; count of bases not matched to a gene: 9. The CDR3 bases are TGTGCCAGCAGCCAGACGGGAGGGCCGATCGGGGAGCTGTTTTTT. Amino acid sequence: CASSQTGGPIGELFF.

This clonotype was recorded many times. The genes are TRBV6-1 and TRBJ1-2, with D hard to call. V shed 1 base and J shed 6 bases, with 12 bases lying between them. Germline values: CDR1 MNHNS, CDR2 SASEGT. This CDR3 contains 14 residues. CDR3 DNA: TGTGCCAGCAGTGAAGGCGGGTTCCTTGATGGCTACACCTTC. Protein product: CASSEGGFLDGYTF.

V and J are TRBV20-1 and TRBJ2-7; the match to TRBD1 covers 9 bases. Germline CDR1 is DFQATT and CDR2 is SNEGSKA (reference sequence). The length of the CDR3 is 16 residues. J gave up 2 bases and V 5 bases, and 13 bases lay outside the gene matches. This chain's CDR3 is CSAPRPAGQGPYEQYF. Here the CDR3 DNA reads TGCAGTGCTCCAAGGCCCGCGGGACAGGGACCCTACGAGCAGTACTTC.

The chain carries TRBV7-9 and TRBJ2-7; tentative D call: TRBD1 (5 bases). Trimming pared 0 bases from V and 4 bases from J, leaving 13 bases between. Per the germline V gene, CDR1 is SEHNR and CDR2 is FQNEAQ (reference sequence). This CDR3 is built from 15 residues. As DNA, the CDR3 is TGTGCCAGCAGCTTAGCGCAAGGGCAGGGATACGAGCAGTACTTC. Encoded protein: CASSLAQGQGYEQYF.

The chain is built from TRBV19 and TRBJ1-6; no reliable D call. Germline CDR1 reads LNHDA; CDR2 reads SQIVND (reference sequence). The ends were cut back, 4 bases at V and 7 bases at J, with 5 bases in the middle. The CDR3 runs to 12 residues. CDR3 protein: CASSNRNSPLHF. In DNA, the CDR3 is TGTGCCAGTAGTAATCGGAATTCACCCCTCCACTTT.

This clonotype has only one observation. The chain employs TRBV7-2 and TRBJ2-5; perhaps D is TRBD1 or TRBD2 (5 bases each). Germline loops: CDR1 SGHTA, CDR2 FQGNSA. The CDR3 length is 15 residues. V lost 4 bases and J 2 bases, leaving 14 bases between the germline ends. The CDR3 DNA sequence: TGTGCCAGCAGCTGGGGGATTGGGGAACAAGAGACCCAGTACTTC. Translating gives CASSWGIGEQETQYF.

This clonotype was observed at least ten times. The gene calls are TRBV7-2 and TRBJ2-7; D tentatively reads TRBD1 or TRBD2 (6 bases each). V was clipped by 1 base and J by 3 bases, with 13 bases between them. The CDR3 has 15 residues. Germline CDR1 and CDR2: SGHTA and FQGNSA. The CDR3 loop reads CASSLGGGGGYEQYF. The CDR3 DNA sequence: TGTGCCAGCAGCTTAGGAGGTGGAGGGGGCTACGAGCAGTACTTC.